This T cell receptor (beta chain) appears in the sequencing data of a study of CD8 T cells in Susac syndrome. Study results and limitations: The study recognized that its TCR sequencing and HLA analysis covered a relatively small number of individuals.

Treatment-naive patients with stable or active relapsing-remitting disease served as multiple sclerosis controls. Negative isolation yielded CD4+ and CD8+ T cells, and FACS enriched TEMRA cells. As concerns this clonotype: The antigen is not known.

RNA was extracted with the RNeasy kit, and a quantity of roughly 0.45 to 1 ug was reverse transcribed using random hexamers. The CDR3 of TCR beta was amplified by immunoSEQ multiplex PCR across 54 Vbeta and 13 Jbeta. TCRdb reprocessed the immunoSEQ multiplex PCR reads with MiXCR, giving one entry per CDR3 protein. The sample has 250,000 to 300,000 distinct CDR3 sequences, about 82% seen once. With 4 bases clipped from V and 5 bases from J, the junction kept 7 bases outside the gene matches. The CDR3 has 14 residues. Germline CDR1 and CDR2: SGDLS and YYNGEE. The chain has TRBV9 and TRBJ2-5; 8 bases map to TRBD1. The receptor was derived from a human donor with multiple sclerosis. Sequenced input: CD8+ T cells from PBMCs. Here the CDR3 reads CASSSLGDRETQYF. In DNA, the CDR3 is TGTGCCAGCAGCTCCCTCGGGGACAGGGAGACCCAGTACTTC.